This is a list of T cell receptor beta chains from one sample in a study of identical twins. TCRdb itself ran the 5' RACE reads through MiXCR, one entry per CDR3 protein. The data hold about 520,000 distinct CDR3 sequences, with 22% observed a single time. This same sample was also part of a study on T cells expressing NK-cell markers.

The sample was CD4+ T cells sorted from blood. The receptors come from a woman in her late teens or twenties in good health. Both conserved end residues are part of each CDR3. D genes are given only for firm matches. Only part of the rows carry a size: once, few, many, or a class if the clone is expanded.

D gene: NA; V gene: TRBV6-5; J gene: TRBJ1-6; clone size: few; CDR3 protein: CASSSGDGHNSPLHF; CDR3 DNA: TGTGCCAGCAGTTCGGGGGACGGACATAATTCACCCCTCCACTTT
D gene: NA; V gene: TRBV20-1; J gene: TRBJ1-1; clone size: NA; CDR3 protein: CSPDGGGFTEAFF; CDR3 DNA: TGCAGTCCGGACGGCGGGGGGTTCACTGAAGCTTTCTTT
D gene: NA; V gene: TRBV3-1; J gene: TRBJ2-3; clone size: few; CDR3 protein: CASSQGGNTQYF; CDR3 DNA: TGTGCCAGCAGCCAAGGCGGAAATACGCAGTATTTT
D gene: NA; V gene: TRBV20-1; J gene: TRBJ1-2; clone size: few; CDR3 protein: CSARIAPVGDGYTF; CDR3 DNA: TGCAGTGCTAGAATAGCCCCCGTGGGAGACGGCTACACCTTC
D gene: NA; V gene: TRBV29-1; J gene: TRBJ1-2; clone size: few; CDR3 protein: CSVDSVGYTF; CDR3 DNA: TGCAGCGTTGACAGTGTTGGCTACACCTTC
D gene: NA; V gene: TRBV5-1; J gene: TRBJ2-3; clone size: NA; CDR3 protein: CASSPGVSTDTQYF; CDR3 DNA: TGCGCCAGCAGCCCCGGGGTTAGCACAGATACGCAGTATTTT
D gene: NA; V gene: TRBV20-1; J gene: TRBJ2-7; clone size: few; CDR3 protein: CSASPGTRLEQYF; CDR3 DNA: TGCAGTGCTTCCCCCGGGACCCGCCTCGAGCAGTACTTC
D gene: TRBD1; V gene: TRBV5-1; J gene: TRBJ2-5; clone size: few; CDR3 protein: CASSRDRGRETQYF; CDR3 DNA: TGCGCCAGCAGTCGCGACAGGGGGCGAGAGACCCAGTACTTC
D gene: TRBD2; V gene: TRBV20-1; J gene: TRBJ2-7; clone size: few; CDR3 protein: CSARGTAGGNYEQYF; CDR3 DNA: TGCAGTGCTAGGGGGACAGCGGGGGGAAACTACGAGCAGTACTTC
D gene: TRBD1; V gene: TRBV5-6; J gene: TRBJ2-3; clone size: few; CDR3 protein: CASSWRTGTDTQYF; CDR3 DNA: TGTGCCAGCAGCTGGCGGACAGGGACAGATACGCAGTATTTT
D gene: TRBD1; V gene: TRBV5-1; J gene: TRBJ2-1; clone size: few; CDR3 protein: CASSISGQVYNEQFF; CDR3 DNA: TGCGCCAGCAGCATTTCGGGACAGGTTTACAATGAGCAGTTCTTC
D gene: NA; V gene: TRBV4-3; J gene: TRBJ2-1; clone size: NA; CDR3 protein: CASSQDTGARAFNEQFF; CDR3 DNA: TGCGCCAGCAGCCAAGATACTGGGGCGCGGGCTTTCAATGAGCAGTTCTTC
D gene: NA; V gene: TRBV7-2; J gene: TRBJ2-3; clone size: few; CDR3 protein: CASSPLEDWITDTQYF; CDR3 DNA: TGTGCCAGCAGCCCACTAGAGGACTGGATCACAGATACGCAGTATTTT
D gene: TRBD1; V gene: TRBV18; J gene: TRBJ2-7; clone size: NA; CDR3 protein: CASSPQDRGRSYEQYF; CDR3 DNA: TGTGCCAGCTCACCACAGGACAGGGGACGCTCCTACGAGCAGTACTTC
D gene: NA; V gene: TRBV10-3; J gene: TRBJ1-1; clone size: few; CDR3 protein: CATAGTLNTEAFF; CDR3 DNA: TGTGCCACGGCCGGGACATTAAACACTGAAGCTTTCTTT
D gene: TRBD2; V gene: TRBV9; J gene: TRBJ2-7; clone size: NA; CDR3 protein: CASSVDPGGSYEQYF; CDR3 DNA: TGTGCCAGCAGCGTAGACCCGGGAGGCTCCTACGAGCAGTACTTC
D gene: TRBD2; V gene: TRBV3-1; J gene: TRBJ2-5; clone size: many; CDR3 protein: CASSRGLEQETQYF; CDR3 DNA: TGTGCCAGCAGCCGTGGACTAGAACAAGAGACCCAGTACTTC
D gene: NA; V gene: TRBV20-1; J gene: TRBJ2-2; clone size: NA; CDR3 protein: CSARIGGPRGNGELFF; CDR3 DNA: TGCAGTGCTAGAATCGGGGGGCCCAGAGGAAACGGGGAGCTGTTTTTT
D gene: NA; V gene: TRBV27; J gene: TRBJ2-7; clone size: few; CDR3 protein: CASTRTGRDEQYF; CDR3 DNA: TGTGCCAGCACCAGGACGGGGCGGGACGAGCAGTACTTC
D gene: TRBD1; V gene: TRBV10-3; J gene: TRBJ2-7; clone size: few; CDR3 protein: CAISPTGQGDEQYF; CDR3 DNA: TGTGCCATCAGTCCTACGGGACAGGGAGACGAGCAGTACTTC
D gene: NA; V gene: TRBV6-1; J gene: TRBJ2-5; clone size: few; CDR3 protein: CASSPPRGNRETQYF; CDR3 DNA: TGTGCCAGCAGTCCTCCTCGGGGAAACCGGGAGACCCAGTACTTC
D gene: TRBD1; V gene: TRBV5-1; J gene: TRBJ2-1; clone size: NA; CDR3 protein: CASQRGDRAHEQFF; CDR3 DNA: TGCGCCAGCCAACGGGGGGACAGGGCACATGAGCAGTTCTTC
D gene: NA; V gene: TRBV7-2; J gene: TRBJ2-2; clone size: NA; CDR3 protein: CASSPKTSGELFF; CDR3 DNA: TGTGCCAGCAGCCCTAAGACTAGCGGGGAGCTGTTTTTT
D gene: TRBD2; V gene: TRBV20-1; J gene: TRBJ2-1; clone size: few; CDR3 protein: CSPRLAAGNEQFF; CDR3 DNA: TGCAGCCCCAGACTAGCGGCGGGGAATGAGCAGTTCTTC
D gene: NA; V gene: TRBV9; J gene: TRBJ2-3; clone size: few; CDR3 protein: CASSVGDTDTQYF; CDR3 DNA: TGTGCCAGCAGCGTGGGCGACACAGATACGCAGTATTTT
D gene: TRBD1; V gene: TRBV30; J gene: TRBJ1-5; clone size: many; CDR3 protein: CAWSRTRGRGSNQPQHF; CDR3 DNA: TGTGCCTGGAGTAGAACTAGGGGGCGCGGAAGCAATCAGCCCCAGCATTTT
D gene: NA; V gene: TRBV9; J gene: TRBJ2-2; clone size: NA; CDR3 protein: CASSVVEANTGELFF; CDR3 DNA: TGTGCCAGCAGCGTAGTGGAGGCGAACACCGGGGAGCTGTTTTTT
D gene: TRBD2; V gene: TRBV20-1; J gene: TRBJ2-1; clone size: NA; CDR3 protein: CSASRTSGGVWNEQFF; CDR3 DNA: TGCAGTGCTAGTAGGACTAGCGGGGGGGTATGGAATGAGCAGTTCTTC
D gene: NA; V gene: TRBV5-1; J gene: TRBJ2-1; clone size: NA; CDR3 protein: CASSFPYQGLNEQFF; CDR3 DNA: TGCGCCAGCAGCTTCCCCTACCAGGGCCTTAATGAGCAGTTCTTC
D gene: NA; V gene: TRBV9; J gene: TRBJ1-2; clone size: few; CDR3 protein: CASSVGRVSYGYTF; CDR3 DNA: TGTGCCAGCAGCGTAGGAAGGGTATCCTATGGCTACACCTTC
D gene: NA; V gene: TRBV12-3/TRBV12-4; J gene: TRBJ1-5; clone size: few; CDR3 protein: CASTLQAGVQPQHF; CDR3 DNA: TGTGCCAGCACCCTTCAAGCCGGTGTTCAGCCCCAGCATTTT
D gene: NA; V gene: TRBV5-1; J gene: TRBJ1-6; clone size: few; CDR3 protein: CASSLQGVDSPLHF; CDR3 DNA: TGCGCCAGCAGCTTACAGGGAGTGGACTCACCCCTCCACTTT
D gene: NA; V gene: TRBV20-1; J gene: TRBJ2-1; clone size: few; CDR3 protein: CSACRDDGEQFF; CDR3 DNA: TGCAGTGCTTGCCGGGACGACGGTGAGCAGTTCTTC
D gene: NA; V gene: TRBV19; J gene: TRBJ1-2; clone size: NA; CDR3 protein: CASSFRAHGYTF; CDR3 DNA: TGTGCCAGTAGTTTCAGGGCTCATGGCTACACCTTC
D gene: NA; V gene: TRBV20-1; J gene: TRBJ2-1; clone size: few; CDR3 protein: CSARDLAAAVYNEQFF; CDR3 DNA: TGCAGTGCTAGAGATTTGGCAGCGGCTGTCTACAATGAGCAGTTCTTC
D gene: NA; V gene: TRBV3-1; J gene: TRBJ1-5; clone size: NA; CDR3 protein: CASSYTGDQPQHF; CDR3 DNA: TGTGCCAGCAGCTACACAGGAGATCAGCCCCAGCATTTT
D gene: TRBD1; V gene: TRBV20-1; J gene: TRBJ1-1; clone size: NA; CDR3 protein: CSAHNLDRMGTEAFF; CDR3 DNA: TGCAGTGCTCATAATTTGGACAGGATGGGCACTGAAGCTTTCTTT
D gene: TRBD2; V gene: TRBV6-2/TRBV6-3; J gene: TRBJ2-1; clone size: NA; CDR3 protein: CASSRRGTSGDHEQFF; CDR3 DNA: TGTGCCAGCAGTCGCCGTGGGACTAGCGGGGACCATGAGCAGTTCTTC
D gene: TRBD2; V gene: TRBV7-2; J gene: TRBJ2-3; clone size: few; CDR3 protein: CASSPSGSGGTQYF; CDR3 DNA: TGTGCCAGCAGTCCTAGCGGGAGTGGTGGTACGCAGTATTTT
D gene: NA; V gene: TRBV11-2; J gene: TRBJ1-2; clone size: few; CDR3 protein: CASEPNMGRKYGYTF; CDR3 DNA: TGTGCCAGCGAGCCTAACATGGGCCGTAAATATGGCTACACCTTC
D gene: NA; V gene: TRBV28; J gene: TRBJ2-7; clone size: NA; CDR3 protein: CASSLIGRTYEQYF; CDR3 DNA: TGTGCCAGCAGTTTAATCGGTCGCACCTACGAGCAGTACTTC
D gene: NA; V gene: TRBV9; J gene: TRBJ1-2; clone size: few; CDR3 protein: CASSVAPARGYTF; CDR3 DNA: TGTGCCAGCAGCGTAGCGCCGGCTAGGGGCTACACCTTC
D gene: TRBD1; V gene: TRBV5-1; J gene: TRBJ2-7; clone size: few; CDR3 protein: CASSLGWDRDSYEQYF; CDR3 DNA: TGCGCCAGCAGCTTGGGGTGGGACAGGGACTCCTACGAGCAGTACTTC
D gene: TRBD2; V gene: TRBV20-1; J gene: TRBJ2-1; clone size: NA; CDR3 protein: CSALDGLAGNEQFF; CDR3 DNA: TGCAGTGCTCTGGACGGACTAGCGGGGAATGAGCAGTTCTTC
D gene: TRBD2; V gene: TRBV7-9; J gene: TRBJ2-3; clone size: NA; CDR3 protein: CASSLASGPESTQYF; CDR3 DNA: TGTGCCAGCAGCTTGGCTAGCGGACCCGAAAGCACGCAGTATTTT
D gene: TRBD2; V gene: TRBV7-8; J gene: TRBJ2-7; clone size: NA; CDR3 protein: CASSLMLAGAGEQYF; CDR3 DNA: TGTGCCAGCAGCTTAATGCTAGCGGGGGCCGGAGAGCAGTACTTC
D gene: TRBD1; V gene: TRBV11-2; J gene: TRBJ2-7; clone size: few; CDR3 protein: CASSFRTGEEYEQYF; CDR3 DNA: TGTGCCAGCAGCTTCCGGACAGGGGAAGAGTACGAGCAGTACTTC
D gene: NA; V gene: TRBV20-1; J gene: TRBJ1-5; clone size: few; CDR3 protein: CSAIGPGGLLMSNQPQHF; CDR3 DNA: TGCAGTGCTATCGGCCCTGGGGGTTTACTAATGTCTAACCAGCCCCAGCATTTT
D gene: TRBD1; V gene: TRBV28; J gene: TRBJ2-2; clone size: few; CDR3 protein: CASSLGGQAGELFF; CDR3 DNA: TGTGCCAGCAGTTTAGGGGGACAGGCTGGGGAGCTGTTTTTT
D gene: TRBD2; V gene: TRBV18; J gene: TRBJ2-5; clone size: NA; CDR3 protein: CASSPNLWTSGGLQETQYF; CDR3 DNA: TGTGCCAGCTCACCAAACCTATGGACTAGCGGGGGCCTCCAAGAGACCCAGTACTTC
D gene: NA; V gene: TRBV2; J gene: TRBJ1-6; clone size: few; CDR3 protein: CASILRVWDNSPLHF; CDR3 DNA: TGTGCCAGCATTTTACGGGTTTGGGATAATTCACCCCTCCACTTT
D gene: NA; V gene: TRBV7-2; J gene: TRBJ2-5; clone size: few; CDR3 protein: CASSLDYVTKTQYF; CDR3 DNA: TGTGCCAGCAGCTTAGACTACGTAACAAAGACCCAGTACTTC
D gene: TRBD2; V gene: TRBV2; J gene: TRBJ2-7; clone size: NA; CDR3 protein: CASTGRMGTSGNEQYF; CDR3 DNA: TGTGCCAGCACCGGAAGGATGGGGACTAGCGGCAACGAGCAGTACTTC
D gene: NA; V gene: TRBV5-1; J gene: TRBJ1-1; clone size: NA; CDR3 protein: CASSLILDTEAFF; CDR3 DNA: TGCGCCAGCAGCTTGATACTGGACACTGAAGCTTTCTTT
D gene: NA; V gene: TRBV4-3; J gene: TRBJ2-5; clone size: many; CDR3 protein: CASSQRRASETQYF; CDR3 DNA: TGCGCCAGCAGCCAGCGCAGGGCTTCGGAGACCCAGTACTTC